Listed below are T cell receptor beta chains from one sample, sequenced in a study of T cells in Graves' hyperthyroidism and ophthalmopathy. TCRdb passed the multiplex PCR reads through MiXCR, listing each CDR3 protein once. The table lists approximately 630,000 distinct CDR3 sequences, roughly 16% of them singletons. Source material: blood. The receptors stem from a woman aged 30 to 39 with Graves' hyperthyroidism. Each CDR3 is given with its conserved first and last residue. A D gene is named only where the DNA matches it firmly. Size values are once, few and many counts, or a class for expanded clones, and some rows have none.

j_call,clone_size,d_call,v_call,cdr3_nt,cdr3_aa
TRBJ1-5,-,-,TRBV7-9,TGTGCCAGCAGCCGTGGGGGAGGCAATCAGCCCCAGCATTTT,CASSRGGGNQPQHF
TRBJ2-3,few,TRBD2,TRBV4-1,TGCGCCAGCAGCCAAGTCTTAGCGGGAGAACAGCCAGATACGCAGTATTTT,CASSQVLAGEQPDTQYF
TRBJ1-4,few,-,TRBV18,TGTGCCAGCTCACCACGCGCGGGGGCCGGGGAAAAACTGTTTTTT,CASSPRAGAGEKLFF
TRBJ2-7,few,-,TRBV13,TGTGCCAGCAGGGCCGCCTGGGGGCCTTCCTACGAGCAGTACTTC,CASRAAWGPSYEQYF
TRBJ2-2,few,-,TRBV10-3,TGTGCCGTCAGTGAGATTAGGGTGACAAGGACCGGGGAGCTGTTTTTT,CAVSEIRVTRTGELFF
TRBJ2-1,many,TRBD1,TRBV5-1,TGCGCCAGCCACCGGACAGGGGGCATGTACAATGAGCAGTTCTTC,CASHRTGGMYNEQFF
TRBJ2-1,few,TRBD1,TRBV6-2/TRBV6-3,TGTGCCAGCAGTTCGGCAGGGGGCAGGGGCGGGCAGTTCTTC,CASSSAGGRGGQFF
TRBJ1-5,many,-,TRBV28,TGTGCCAGCAGTTTAAACGCTAATGGCAATCAGCCCCAGCATTTT,CASSLNANGNQPQHF
TRBJ1-2,-,-,TRBV4-1,TGCGCCAGCAGCCAAGATCGGGGCTACACCTTC,CASSQDRGYTF
TRBJ2-4,-,TRBD1,TRBV3-1,TGTGCCAGCAGCTCTCCGGGGACAGAGAAAAACATTCAGTACTTC,CASSSPGTEKNIQYF
TRBJ1-6,-,TRBD1,TRBV5-1,TGCGCCAGCAGCCCCTGGGGACAGGGGAATTCACCCCTCCACTTT,CASSPWGQGNSPLHF
TRBJ2-3,many,-,TRBV6-2/TRBV6-3,TGTGCCAGCAGTTTTCGAGTCGAAGATACGCAGTATTTT,CASSFRVEDTQYF
TRBJ1-1,many,TRBD1,TRBV6-1,TGTGCCAGCAGGGCAGGGGGCTTGAACACTGAAGCTTTCTTT,CASRAGGLNTEAFF
TRBJ2-2,few,-,TRBV19,TGTGCCAGTAGTATGATCAACACCGGGGAGCTGTTTTTT,CASSMINTGELFF
TRBJ2-1,few,-,TRBV28,TGTGCCAGCGAGAGCAATGAGCAGTTCTTC,CASESNEQFF
TRBJ2-1,many,TRBD2,TRBV28,TGTGCCAGCAGTTTGGTAGGGACTAGCGGGAGGGGTAACTACAATGAGCAGTTCTTC,CASSLVGTSGRGNYNEQFF
TRBJ2-1,many,TRBD1,TRBV2,TGTGCCAGCAGTGAATCCGGGACAGGGGAGGGGGAGCAGTTCTTC,CASSESGTGEGEQFF
TRBJ2-2,-,-,TRBV5-1,TGCGCCAGCAGCTGGACAGATAACACCGGGGAGCTGTTTTTT,CASSWTDNTGELFF
TRBJ2-7,-,-,TRBV15,TGTGCCACCAGCAGAGATCTAAACAGTCTCTACGAGCAGTACTTC,CATSRDLNSLYEQYF
TRBJ2-7,-,TRBD2,TRBV6-1,TGTGCCAGCCGTCCTGCGGGAGCGTCCCACGAGCAGTACTTC,CASRPAGASHEQYF
TRBJ1-2,few,TRBD1,TRBV18,TGTGCCAGCTCGACAGGGGACAGGGGAAGTGAGGGCTACACCTTC,CASSTGDRGSEGYTF
TRBJ2-7,few,TRBD2,TRBV2,TGTGCCAGCAGAGAGGCTCTAGCGGGAGCTGAGCAGTACTTC,CASREALAGAEQYF
TRBJ1-1,many,-,TRBV28,TGTGCCAGCGCCCAGGACAGTCACACTGAAGCTTTCTTT,CASAQDSHTEAFF
TRBJ2-1,few,TRBD2,TRBV12-3/TRBV12-4,TGTGCCAGCCAGAAAGCGGGAGTTGAGCAGTTCTTC,CASQKAGVEQFF
TRBJ2-1,many,-,TRBV20-1,TGCAGTGCTAGATCCAGGGTCGCGAACAATGAGCAGTTCTTC,CSARSRVANNEQFF
TRBJ2-1,-,TRBD2,TRBV6-1,TGTGCCAGCAGGCCTGGACTAGCGAGAACTTACAATGAGCAGTTCTTC,CASRPGLARTYNEQFF
TRBJ2-7,many,-,TRBV29-1,TGCAGCGTTGCTTATAACGAGCAGTACTTC,CSVAYNEQYF
TRBJ1-1,-,-,TRBV6-1,TGTGCCAGCACCTACCTCGGAGGCACTGAAGCTTTCTTT,CASTYLGGTEAFF
TRBJ2-2,many,-,TRBV27,TGTGCCAGCAGTCCTACTAGAACCGGGGAGCTGTTTTTT,CASSPTRTGELFF
TRBJ2-5,-,-,TRBV7-3,TGTGCCAGCAGCTTGGGTAGGGAAGGAGAGACCCAGTACTTC,CASSLGREGETQYF
TRBJ2-1,-,-,TRBV9,TGTGCCAGCAGCGTGAGGGTATTGAGAGACAATGAGCAGTTCTTC,CASSVRVLRDNEQFF
TRBJ1-6,many,-,TRBV20-1,TGCAGTGCAATGGGTCCCGGTGGTTCACCCCTCCACTTT,CSAMGPGGSPLHF
TRBJ2-3,few,-,TRBV9,TGTGCCAGCAGCGAAGACCACAGCACAGATACGCAGTATTTT,CASSEDHSTDTQYF
TRBJ1-5,many,-,TRBV30,TGTGCCTGGAGTTCAAGGTATGATCAGCCCCAGCATTTT,CAWSSRYDQPQHF
TRBJ1-5,-,-,TRBV6-1,TGTGCCAGCAGTGAAGCTTTGGGGGGCGCGGGAAATCAGCCCCAGCATTTT,CASSEALGGAGNQPQHF
TRBJ1-5,many,-,TRBV28,TGTGCCAGCATCTGGGGGCGGGGCAATCAGCCCCAGCATTTT,CASIWGRGNQPQHF
TRBJ2-2,many,TRBD2,TRBV3-1,TGTGCCAGCAGCCAAGGTGGGACTAGCGGGAAAGTCACCGGGGAGCTGTTTTTT,CASSQGGTSGKVTGELFF
TRBJ2-1,-,-,TRBV6-2/TRBV6-3,TGTGCCAGCATGGTCCCGAGGCGGCCCAATGAGCAGTTCTTC,CASMVPRRPNEQFF
TRBJ2-3,few,TRBD2,TRBV2,TGTGCCAGCAGTGAAGTGGCGGGAGCTACAGATACGCAGTATTTT,CASSEVAGATDTQYF
TRBJ2-3,many,TRBD2,TRBV5-1,TGCGCCAGCAGCAAGGGGACTAGCGGGGAAAGCACAGATACGCAGTATTTT,CASSKGTSGESTDTQYF
TRBJ1-1,many,-,TRBV29-1,TGCAGCGTTCGTTTGGGCCTATACACTGAAGCTTTCTTT,CSVRLGLYTEAFF
TRBJ2-3,few,TRBD2,TRBV9,TGTGCCAGCAGCCCACATGGGACTAGCGGGCGCCGTTCTAGCACAGATACGCAGTATTTT,CASSPHGTSGRRSSTDTQYF
TRBJ2-7,many,TRBD1,TRBV15,TGTGCCACCAGCAGTCCGGGACAGGATTACGAGCAGTACTTC,CATSSPGQDYEQYF
TRBJ2-3,-,-,TRBV4-2,TGTGCCAGCAGCCAAGAACCGGGACCTAGCACAGATACGCAGTATTTT,CASSQEPGPSTDTQYF
TRBJ2-7,many,TRBD2,TRBV11-2,TGTGCCAGCAGCTTAGGTCGGGAGGTCCCCTACGAGCAGTACTTC,CASSLGREVPYEQYF
TRBJ2-1,many,-,TRBV27,TGTGCCAGCAGTTTAGTGGGGCCACCAGGGCACAATGAGCAGTTCTTC,CASSLVGPPGHNEQFF
TRBJ2-7,-,-,TRBV9,TGTGCCAGCAGCTCCTCGGTCGGCAGCTCCTACGAGCAGTACTTC,CASSSSVGSSYEQYF
TRBJ2-1,-,TRBD2,TRBV19,TGTGCCAGTAGTAAGGGACTAGCGGGGTCCTACAATGAGCAGTTCTTC,CASSKGLAGSYNEQFF
TRBJ2-5,few,-,TRBV7-3,TGTGCCAGCAGCTTAAAGGGGGGCGCATTATCAGAGACCCAGTACTTC,CASSLKGGALSETQYF
TRBJ2-1,many,TRBD1,TRBV24-1,TGTGCCACCAGTGATTCCGGGACAGGGCCTTGGGAGCAGTTCTTC,CATSDSGTGPWEQFF
TRBJ2-1,many,-,TRBV27,TGTGCCAGCAGATCAGCAGGGATCAATGAGCAGTTCTTC,CASRSAGINEQFF
TRBJ1-4,many,-,TRBV28,TGTGCCAGCAGCGCAGGGGTCTACAATGAAAAACTGTTTTTT,CASSAGVYNEKLFF
TRBJ2-4,many,TRBD2,TRBV7-2,TGTGCCAGCAGCTTAGAGCGGGATAGGGCCAAAAACATTCAGTACTTC,CASSLERDRAKNIQYF
TRBJ1-2,many,TRBD1,TRBV27,TGTGCCAGCAGTTTAACGGGACAGGGCGATGGCTACACCTTC,CASSLTGQGDGYTF
TRBJ2-5,many,-,TRBV28,TGTGCCAGCAGTTTATTCCAGGGTGGGGGACGGGAGACCCAGTACTTC,CASSLFQGGGRETQYF